This T cell receptor beta chain was documented in a study of beta chain features in type 1 diabetes. Whole-study context: All samples together contributed some 100,000,000 sorted cells for examination.

Comment on this clone: The target antigen is unknown.

A CD45RO/CCR7/CD25/CD127/CD95/CD27 panel sorted naive, central memory, regulatory and stem cell-like memory CD4+ cells. Study-level findings and limits: Healthy donors had naive, central memory and Treg TCRB repertoires that appeared less similar than those seen among patients. The cDNA sequencing approach could over-represent high-TCR-expressing cells. Researchers report that Type 1 diabetes patients had moderately but significantly shorter TCRB CDR3s across all four CD4+ subsets.

Reverse transcription of all isolated RNA meant that expressed TCRB transcripts were sequenced. Here immunoSEQ multiplex PCR was the method, and the copy in TCRdb shows in-frame clones only, minus some. This sample has under 300,000 clones, with around 21% found just once. This CDR3 has 14 amino acids. The germline V gene has CDR1 SNHLY and CDR2 FYNNEI. Trimming stripped 7 bases from V and 2 bases from J, with 11 bases between. Sequenced sample: naive CD4+ T cells from blood. The sequence derives from a middle-aged woman with type 1 diabetes. This sequence joins TRBV2 and TRBJ2-2; D is uncertain. The CDR3 DNA follows: TGTGCCAGCAAGGAGCGAGTAAACACCGGGGAGCTGTTTTTT. Amino acid sequence: CASKERVNTGELFF.